The source of this T cell receptor (beta chain) is a study of shared clonotypes between healthy human individuals. Clones were read by immunoSEQ multiplex PCR, and TCRdb kept only the in-frame ones, dropping some. The table records 2 million to 3 million clones, 93% of them present only once. Trimming cost V 1 base and J 2 bases, with 12 bases left between them. Germline CDR1 is LNHNV and CDR2 is YYDKDF (reference sequence). The CDR3 is 15 amino acids. Donors were healthy HIV-negative adults without recently reported acute infections or vaccinations. The sequencing sample was made of naive CD4+ T cells from PBMCs. Subset: CD45RA+ positively selected. V usage is TRBV15 and J usage is TRBJ2-7, with D perhaps TRBD1 or TRBD2 (6 bases each). This receptor was taken from a man aged 18 to 35 in good health. Some clones in this sample may be carry-over from other donors' samples. The CDR3: CATSRAGGLPYEQYF. The CDR3 coding sequence is TGTGCCACCAGCAGAGCTGGGGGGCTTCCCTACGAGCAGTACTTC.